These 13 T cell receptor beta chains came from one sample sequenced in a study of CD8 T cells in Susac syndrome. The RNA, about 0.45 to 1 ug, was put through reverse transcription using random hexamers. TCRdb used MiXCR to reprocess the immunoSEQ multiplex PCR reads, holding one entry per CDR3 protein. The sample contains 150,000 to 200,000 distinct CDR3 sequences, about 93% of which appear only once. The sample consisted of CD4+ T cells from PBMCs. The source of these receptors is a human donor with multiple sclerosis.

The gene calls are TRBV3-1 and TRBJ1-1, with unresolved D. Germline lookup yields CDR1 LGHDT and CDR2 YNNKEL (reference sequence). The CDR3 is 15 residues long. The V end lost 1 base, the J end lost 0 bases, and 9 bases lay between the germline ends. This chain's CDR3 is CASSQGSILNTEAFF. In DNA, the CDR3 is TGTGCCAGCAGCCAAGGTTCCATCCTGAACACTGAAGCTTTCTTT.

The chain recombines TRBV30 with TRBJ1-1, with 9 bases aligning to TRBD1. The V and J ends lost 3 bases and 0 bases, in that order; junction bases with no gene match: 2. The CDR3 is 14 amino acids. The germline V gene encodes CDR1 GTSNPN and CDR2 SVGIG (reference sequence). The CDR3 loop reads CAWRGDRVNTEAFF. The CDR3 DNA is TGTGCCTGGAGGGGGGACAGGGTGAACACTGAAGCTTTCTTT.

This chain links TRBV28 with TRBJ2-1, with 15 bases fitting TRBD2. The CDR3 runs to 17 residues. J was trimmed by 5 bases and V by 5 bases; bases with no gene match: 7. In germline, CDR1 is MDHEN, CDR2 SYDVKM. As DNA, the CDR3 is TGTGCCAGCAGTGGGACTAGCGGGAGGTTTCTCGACAATGAGCAGTTCTTC. Protein sequence: CASSGTSGRFLDNEQFF.

The chain recombines TRBV7-8 with TRBJ2-1; TRBD2 matches 7 bases. This CDR3 comprises 16 residues. The junction had 5 bases not matched to a gene; V was cut back by 1 base and J by 2 bases. Germline V gives CDR1 SGHVS, CDR2 FQNEAQ. As DNA, the CDR3 is TGTGCCAGCAGCTTAGGCACTAGCGTTACCTACAATGAGCAGTTCTTC. Residues: CASSLGTSVTYNEQFF.

The V gene is TRBV24-1, the J gene TRBJ2-7, with 7 positions matching TRBD1. This CDR3 has 15 amino acids. Germline V lookup: CDR1 KGHDR, CDR2 SFDVKD. Trimming cost V 4 bases and J 3 bases; bases outside gene matches: 8. DNA of the CDR3: TGTGCCACCAGTGACAGGACAGGACCAAGCTACGAGCAGTACTTC. Residues: CATSDRTGPSYEQYF.

The chain uses TRBV2 and TRBJ1-6, with a weak D call TRBD1 (5 bases). V shed 6 bases and J shed 6 bases, with 9 bases lying between them. Germline V gene data show CDR1 as SNHLY and CDR2 as FYNNEI. The CDR3 extends over 13 amino acids. The CDR3 is CASSPGRNSPLHF. The CDR3 region has the DNA TGTGCCAGCAGCCCGGGACGTAATTCACCCCTCCACTTT.

The gene calls are TRBV7-8 and TRBJ2-7, with no clear D. V dropped 1 base and J dropped 5 bases, with 12 bases sitting between them. Per germline, CDR1 SGHVS and CDR2 FQNEAQ. There are 14 residues in the CDR3. The DNA for the CDR3 is TGTGCCAGCAGCTTAGGATCTGAATTGGACGAGCAGTACTTC. Protein product: CASSLGSELDEQYF.

The chain carries TRBV9 and TRBJ2-5; a possible D gene is TRBD1 (6 bases). The CDR3 is 13 amino acids. CDR1 is SGDLS, CDR2 YYNGEE, per germline. Trimming left V 2 bases short and J 6 bases short, with 11 bases between. CDR3 region: CASSVQGQKTQYF. The CDR3 coding sequence is TGTGCCAGCAGCGTCCAGGGGCAGAAGACCCAGTACTTC.

The chain employs TRBV15 and TRBJ2-1, with D unclear. The CDR3 consists of 12 residues. The V gene's germline CDR1 is LNHNV and CDR2 YYDKDF (reference sequence). With 4 bases removed from V and 4 bases from J, the gap between germline ends came to 5 bases. This chain's CDR3 is CATSNGYNEQFF. The DNA for the CDR3 is TGTGCCACCAGCAACGGGTACAATGAGCAGTTCTTC.

The chain couples TRBV5-1 to TRBJ2-2; D uncertain. V was clipped by 1 base and J by 4 bases, with 11 bases between them. The CDR3 totals 15 residues. CDR1 is SGHRS and CDR2 is YFSETQ in the germline V gene. The CDR3 reads CASSLPDMGTGELFF. CDR3 coding DNA: TGCGCCAGCAGCTTGCCGGATATGGGCACCGGGGAGCTGTTTTTT.

J is TRBJ2-5 and V is TRBV7-2, with TRBD1 identical over 11 bases. Germline loops: CDR1 SGHTA, CDR2 FQGNSA. This CDR3 contains 16 residues. The junction had 5 bases not matched to a gene; V was cut back by 0 bases and J by 5 bases. In DNA form, the CDR3 reads TGTGCCAGCAGCTTAGCGAGGACAGGGGGCCGGGAGACCCAGTACTTC. Amino acids: CASSLARTGGRETQYF.

The J gene is TRBJ2-7, the V gene TRBV12-3 or TRBV12-4; D remains unclear. V was shortened by 6 bases and J by 5 bases, with 17 bases between the two germline ends. This CDR3 has 14 amino acids. CDR3: CASSLTTAVDEQYF. The CDR3, as DNA: TGTGCCAGCAGCCTCACCACGGCAGTAGACGAGCAGTACTTC.

Here the CDR3 reads CASRGGGRDYEQYF. For the CDR3, the DNA is TGTGCCAGCAGAGGCGGCGGGAGAGACTACGAGCAGTACTTC. The J gene is TRBJ2-7, the V gene TRBV28, with 7 bases fitting TRBD2. Germline lookup yields CDR1 MDHEN and CDR2 SYDVKM. The junction had 8 bases not matched to a gene; V was cut back by 6 bases and J by 3 bases. The CDR3 runs to 14 residues.